These 12 T cell receptor beta chains were all obtained from the same sample, sequenced in a study of T cells after posttransplantation cyclophosphamide. Some clones are missing from TCRdb's copy, which holds only in-frame ones; the method was immunoSEQ multiplex PCR. The sample has tens of thousands of clones, none seen only once. The sequenced material came from PBMCs. Source of these receptors: a woman in her fifties or sixties in good health and a related stem cell transplant donor.

This clone was counted at least ten times. The rearrangement uses TRBV6-4 and TRBJ1-5; 8 bases are a match to TRBD1. The CDR3 sequence is 19 residues long. V trimming: 2 bases; J trimming: 2 bases; junction bases outside the gene matches: 14. Looked up from germline, CDR1 is MRHNA and CDR2 is SNTAGT. Written as DNA, the CDR3 is TGTGCCAGCAGTGACAATACCGGGACAGGCAAAAGGGGCAATCAGCCCCAGCATTTT. This sequence encodes CASSDNTGTGKRGNQPQHF.

By share, this clone ranks as medium-sized. CDR3 in amino acids: CASSLDLGAAEAFF. The DNA for the CDR3 is TGTGCCAGCAGCTTAGATCTGGGGGCGGCTGAAGCTTTCTTT. This chain links TRBV11-3 with TRBJ1-1; a possible D gene is TRBD1 (6 bases). The CDR3 runs to 14 residues. CDR1 SGHNT and CDR2 YENEEA come from the germline V gene. Trimming took 0 bases from V and 6 from J, leaving 11 bases between them.

The chain couples TRBV4-1 to TRBJ1-2, with unresolved D. CDR1 is MGHRA, CDR2 YSYEKL, per germline. Trimming left V 0 bases short and J 4 bases short, with 18 bases between. This CDR3 is built from 17 residues. As DNA, the CDR3 is TGCGCCAGCAGCCAAGAGGCATCAACAAGTACCATCTATGGCTACACCTTC. Translating gives CASSQEASTSTIYGYTF.

This clone was counted many times. V gene TRBV6-4 combines with J gene TRBJ2-3, with 9 bases identical to TRBD2. V shed 0 bases and J 5 bases; nucleotides not matched to a gene: 6. Germline CDR1 reads MRHNA; CDR2 reads SNTAGT. The CDR3 sequence is 16 residues long. CDR3 nucleotide sequence: TGTGCCAGCAGTGACTCGAACTTAGCGGGAGTAGATACGCAGTATTTT. Its translation is CASSDSNLAGVDTQYF.

In this sample, this clone turned up many times. This rearrangement joins TRBV18 to TRBJ2-7; 7 nucleotides match TRBD1. The CDR3 covers 14 residues. Looked up from germline, CDR1 is KGHSH and CDR2 is LQKENI. Unmatched junction bases numbered 5, after V lost 3 bases and J lost 3 bases. CDR3 in DNA: TGTGCCAGCTCACCTGGTCAGGGGGTCTACGAGCAGTACTTC. It codes for CASSPGQGVYEQYF.

The chain joins TRBV4-2 to TRBJ2-2; D may be TRBD2 (6 bases). Trimming shortened V by 6 bases and J by 6 bases, and 32 bases separated the two germline ends. The CDR3 consists of 20 residues. The germline gives CDR1 LGHNA, CDR2 YNFKEQ. CDR3: CASSPTPGRHRGGEAGELFF. DNA for the CDR3: TGTGCCAGCAGTCCCACGCCGGGCCGGCATCGAGGAGGGGAAGCCGGGGAGCTGTTTTTT.

In this sample, this clone turned up many times. The chain couples TRBV5-1 to TRBJ1-1, with a weak D call TRBD1 (5 bases). The V end lost 0 bases, the J end lost 4 bases, and 10 bases lay between the germline ends. Germline V gene lookup returns CDR1 SGHRS and CDR2 YFSETQ. The CDR3 contains 14 residues. Written as DNA, the CDR3 is TGCGCCAGCAGCTTGGGGCAGGGAGTCACTGAAGCTTTCTTT. Translation: CASSLGQGVTEAFF.

This clone was recorded many times. Sequence at one end of the junction differs from germline and may be a read error. The J gene is TRBJ1-2, the V gene TRBV27; D is unresolved. The germline V gene has CDR1 MNHEY and CDR2 SMNVEV (reference sequence). This CDR3 is 14 amino acids long. As DNA, the CDR3 is TGTGCCAGCAGCTACGGACGGGGAAACTATCGCTACACCTTC. Its translation: CASSYGRGNYRYTF.

The chain has TRBV9 and TRBJ1-2, with 7 bases matching TRBD1. V was pared by 2 bases and J by 3 bases, with 4 bases of the junction left unmatched. Germline assignment: CDR1 SGDLS and CDR2 YYNGEE. The CDR3 extends over 14 amino acids. CDR3 sequence reads: CASSVRDRDYGYTF. In DNA, the CDR3 is TGTGCCAGCAGCGTCCGGGACAGAGACTATGGCTACACCTTC. Combining the CDR3 with reference TRBV9 and TRBJ1-2 gives the whole variable domain DSGVTQTPKHLITATGQRVTLRCSPRSGDLSVYWYQQSLDQGLQFLIQYYNGEERAKGNILERFSAQQFPDLHSELNLSSLELGDSALYFCASSVRDRDYGYTFGSGTRLTVV.

This clone was seen repeatedly, ten times or more. The rearrangement links TRBV4-1 to TRBJ2-7; 7 bases map to TRBD1. The V gene end was trimmed by 3 bases and the J gene end by 3 bases; junction bases not matched to a gene: 5. Germline assignment: CDR1 MGHRA and CDR2 YSYEKL. The CDR3 consists of 14 residues. This chain's CDR3 is CASSQGTAIYEQYF. CDR3 nucleotide sequence: TGCGCCAGCAGCCAGGGGACAGCAATCTACGAGCAGTACTTC.

This clone has a count of ten or more. This sequence joins TRBV19 and TRBJ1-4, with unresolved D. Per germline, CDR1 LNHDA and CDR2 SQIVND (reference sequence). V was cut by 7 bases and J by 0 bases, with 15 bases left in between. The CDR3 loop spans 16 amino acids. CDR3 in DNA: TGTGCCAGTAACTTAAACCCCTCCGCAACTAATGAAAAACTGTTTTTT. Translation gives CASNLNPSATNEKLFF.

The sample holds many counts of this clone. The chain couples TRBV4-1 to TRBJ2-7, with TRBD1 matching over 7 bases. This CDR3 has 17 residues. The germline gives CDR1 MGHRA, CDR2 YSYEKL. J lost 0 bases, V lost 3 bases, and 11 bases had no gene match. CDR3: CASSHLIGQAHSYEQYF. Written as DNA, the CDR3 is TGCGCCAGCAGCCACCTCATTGGACAGGCCCACTCCTACGAGCAGTACTTC.